The clone carrying this TCR beta chain appeared many times. This sample stems from a study of blood T cell repertoires in COVID-19. Study-wide context: Whether acute or convalescent, the COVID-19 samples came from the United States, Italy and Spain. T cells, B-cell-depleted T cells, or PBMCs provided the cDNA or gDNA that served as material.

The authors' processing: Reference gene primers were amplified, and this amplification served to estimate nucleated cell counts. TCRdb's table, derived via immunoSEQ multiplex PCR, lists solely in-frame clones and lacks some. That table is the source of V, J and clone size, and D and trimming were worked out from the DNA. This table holds about 120,000 clones, around 63% found once. Unmatched junction bases numbered 3, after V lost 0 bases and J lost 6 bases. The CDR3 spans 15 residues. Germline lookup yields CDR1 SGDLS and CDR2 YYNGEE. The clonotype was recovered from a woman in her 70s with acute or convalescent COVID-19. The rearrangement links TRBV9 to TRBJ2-1; TRBD2 matches 10 bases. Specimen: peripheral blood. The CDR3 region has the DNA TGTGCCAGCAGCGTAGTAGCGGGGGGATTCAATGAGCAGTTCTTC. This gives the protein CASSVVAGGFNEQFF.